These 23 T cell receptor beta chains were sequenced from one sample in a study of glioma-infiltrating T cells after dendritic cell vaccination. Time point in this sample: after dendritic cell vaccination, including at tumor progression/relapse. The method was immunoSEQ multiplex PCR; TCRdb's version includes in-frame clones alone and lacks a portion of them. The sample lists about 50,000 clones; 89% were seen once. Sequenced material: blood, taken after dendritic cell vaccination. Receptors originate from a human donor with glioblastoma.

The chain carries TRBV30 and TRBJ2-7; 9 bases match TRBD2. CDR3 size: 13 residues. Germline V CDR1 and CDR2: GTSNPN, SVGIG (reference sequence). J lost 5 bases, V lost 5 bases, and 7 bases had no gene match. In DNA, the CDR3 is TGTGCCTGGGCTGCTAGCGGGATCAACGAGCAGTACTTC. Its translation: CAWAASGINEQYF.

The rearrangement joins TRBV27 to TRBJ1-2, with D maybe TRBD1 (5 bases). The CDR3 totals 14 residues. From germline, CDR1 is MNHEY and CDR2 SMNVEV (reference sequence). V shed 5 bases and J shed 7 bases, with 17 bases lying between them. The CDR3 sequence is CASSPTWDYAGYTF. CDR3 coding DNA: TGTGCCAGCAGTCCGACCTGGGACTACGCTGGCTACACCTTC.

The chain employs TRBV7-8 and TRBJ2-5, with 7 bases fitting TRBD2. Germline V gene lookup returns CDR1 SGHVS and CDR2 FQNEAQ. With 1 base clipped from V and 7 bases from J, the junction kept 12 bases outside the gene matches. This CDR3 has 16 amino acids. The CDR3: CASSLEASGMLGTQYF. In DNA form, the CDR3 reads TGTGCCAGCAGCTTAGAAGCTAGCGGAATGTTAGGGACCCAGTACTTC. The full variable domain, its missing parts supplied by reference TRBV7-8 and TRBJ2-5, is GAGVSQSPRYKVAKRGQDVALRCDPISGHVSLFWYQQALGQGPEFLTYFQNEAQLDKSGLPSDRFFAERPEGSVSTLKIQRTQQEDSAVYLCASSLEASGMLGTQYFGPGTRLLVL.

The chain couples TRBV19 to TRBJ2-1, with 9 bases fitting TRBD2. The V gene end was trimmed by 3 bases and the J gene end by 8 bases; junction bases not matched to a gene: 11. CDR1 is LNHDA and CDR2 is SQIVND in the germline V gene (reference sequence). The CDR3 length is 16 residues. CDR3 coding DNA: TGTGCCAGTAGTATTTCGGGGACTAGCTTAGTAGATGAGCAGTTCTTC. Translation: CASSISGTSLVDEQFF.

The J gene is TRBJ2-7, the V gene TRBV11-1; D might be TRBD1 (6 bases). The germline gives CDR1 SGHAT, CDR2 FQDESV (reference sequence). Trimming shortened V by 1 base and J by 4 bases, and 20 bases separated the two germline ends. The CDR3 sequence is 17 residues long. The CDR3 here is CASSLDLPQGVVYEQYF. Written as DNA, the CDR3 is TGTGCCAGCAGCTTAGACCTTCCACAGGGAGTGGTATACGAGCAGTACTTC.

This rearrangement joins TRBV9 to TRBJ2-1; D not resolved. V was pared by 2 bases and J by 0 bases, with 12 bases between. Germline V gives CDR1 SGDLS, CDR2 YYNGEE. This CDR3 has 16 amino acids. CDR3 DNA: TGTGCCAGCAGCGTTTCGAGGCCCGGCTCCTACAATGAGCAGTTCTTC. Translating gives CASSVSRPGSYNEQFF. The full variable domain, rest sourced from reference TRBV9 and TRBJ2-1, is DSGVTQTPKHLITATGQRVTLRCSPRSGDLSVYWYQQSLDQGLQFLIQYYNGEERAKGNILERFSAQQFPDLHSELNLSSLELGDSALYFCASSVSRPGSYNEQFFGPGTRLTVL.

The sample holds one count of this clone. The chain couples TRBV19 to TRBJ2-7; TRBD1 matches 11 bases. Germline V lookup: CDR1 LNHDA, CDR2 SQIVND (reference sequence). The CDR3 has 15 amino acids. V shed 5 bases, J shed 1 base, and the junction held 4 bases outside the gene matches. CDR3 in DNA: TGTGCCAGTAGTCCGGGACAGGGGGGGTCCTACGAGCAGTACTTC. It translates to CASSPGQGGSYEQYF.

CDR3 bases: TGTGCCAGCAGCCAAGTTCGACAGACCAATGAGCAGTTCTTC. It specifies CASSQVRQTNEQFF. V and J are TRBV4-2 and TRBJ2-1; maybe TRBD1 (5 bases). The V gene's germline CDR1 is LGHNA and CDR2 YNFKEQ. The CDR3 is 14 amino acids. V shed 1 base and J shed 6 bases, with 10 bases lying between them.

This chain links TRBV7-2 with TRBJ1-4, with D maybe TRBD1 (5 bases). Germline assignment: CDR1 SGHTA and CDR2 FQGNSA. Trimming stripped 1 base from V and 13 bases from J, with 13 bases between. The CDR3 is 13 amino acids. The CDR3 region has the DNA TGTGCCAGCAGCTTAGGCGGGGCACCGGGACTGTTTTTT. Its protein product is CASSLGGAPGLFF.

This rearrangement joins TRBV7-2 to TRBJ1-1; D gene unclear. The CDR3 is made up of 12 amino acids. Trimming pared 7 bases from V and 0 bases from J, leaving 6 bases between. Germline V gene data show CDR1 as SGHTA and CDR2 as FQGNSA. The CDR3 region has the DNA TGTGCCAGCAACACCGTGAACACTGAAGCTTTCTTT. Translation gives CASNTVNTEAFF.

This chain joins TRBV9 and TRBJ2-1, with 7 bases aligning to TRBD2. The germline V gene encodes CDR1 SGDLS and CDR2 YYNGEE. V lost 4 bases and J lost 3; bases outside the gene matches: 10. This CDR3 has 16 residues. CDR3 amino acids: CASSPPSGTRYNEQFF. The CDR3 DNA reads TGTGCCAGCAGCCCCCCCAGCGGGACCCGCTACAATGAGCAGTTCTTC.

For the CDR3, the DNA is TGCGCCAGCAGCCCCGGGGACAGACAAGATGAAAAACTGTTTTTT. Translating gives CASSPGDRQDEKLFF. The chain combines TRBV4-1 with TRBJ1-4; 7 positions agree with TRBD1. The V gene's germline CDR1 is MGHRA and CDR2 YSYEKL. Trimming cost V 4 bases and J 6 bases; bases outside gene matches: 8. The CDR3 is 15 amino acids.

J is TRBJ2-5 and V is TRBV7-3, with TRBD1 identical over 7 bases. Trimming cost V 3 bases and J 3 bases; bases outside gene matches: 7. Germline CDR1 reads SGHTA; CDR2 reads FQGTGA. This CDR3 comprises 15 residues. For the CDR3, the DNA is TGTGCCAGCAGCTTGATGGGTGACAGGGAAGAGACCCAGTACTTC. It translates to CASSLMGDREETQYF.

Of note for this clone: Sequence at one end of the junction differs from germline and may be a read error. The gene calls are TRBV7-7 and TRBJ1-5; D call uncertain. From germline, CDR1 is SSHAT and CDR2 FNYEAQ (reference sequence). This CDR3 has 18 amino acids. This chain's CDR3 is CASSLITLLGYSNQPQHF. CDR3 DNA sequence: TGTGCTAGCAGCTTAATTACACTACTTGGGTATAGCAATCAGCCCCAGCATTTT.

The chain employs TRBV28 and TRBJ2-5; TRBD2 is a possible D gene (6 bases). Germline CDR1 is MDHEN and CDR2 is SYDVKM. This CDR3 is 15 amino acids long. Trimming left V 7 bases short and J 1 base short, with 16 bases between. CDR3: CASTPSRGLQETQYF. CDR3 nucleotides: TGTGCCAGCACTCCATCGCGGGGACTCCAAGAGACCCAGTACTTC.

This clone was counted once. V and J are TRBV5-4 and TRBJ1-2, with 9 bases that match TRBD1. Germline lookup yields CDR1 SGHNT and CDR2 YYREEE (reference sequence). The CDR3 consists of 17 residues. The V and J ends lost 2 bases and 4 bases, in that order; junction bases with no gene match: 12. CDR3 sequence (DNA): TGTGCCAGCAGCTTACCAGGACAGGGGACTACTCGCTATGGCTACACCTTC. Translation: CASSLPGQGTTRYGYTF. The variable domain in full, completed from reference TRBV5-4 and TRBJ1-2, reads ETGVTQSPTHLIKTRGQQVTLRCSSQSGHNTVSWYQQALGQGPQFIFQYYREEENGRGNFPPRFSGLQFPNYSSELNVNALELDDSALYLCASSLPGQGTTRYGYTFGSGTRLTVV.

The count of this clone is one. V is TRBV6-1 and J is TRBJ2-5, with 7 bases aligning to TRBD2. The ends lost 2 bases at V and 5 bases at J; junction bases unmatched: 8. The CDR3 sequence is 15 residues long. Germline-derived CDR1 and CDR2 are MNHNS and SASEGT. CDR3 region: CASSEWSSGRETQYF. The CDR3 bases are TGTGCCAGCAGTGAATGGTCTAGCGGAAGGGAGACCCAGTACTTC.

This chain links TRBV28 with TRBJ2-7, with 8 bases identical to TRBD2. The trim removed 5 bases at V and 4 bases at J, leaving 19 bases unmatched. There are 18 residues in the CDR3. Germline CDR1 and CDR2: MDHEN and SYDVKM. CDR3 residues: CASSPTPTSGLHPYEQYF. CDR3 nucleotide sequence: TGTGCCAGCAGTCCTACCCCTACTAGCGGCCTCCACCCATACGAGCAGTACTTC.

The V gene is TRBV29-1, the J gene TRBJ1-3, with D uncertain. The CDR3 is 14 residues long. Germline values: CDR1 SQVTM, CDR2 ANQGSEA. Trimming removed 1 base from V and 0 bases from J, with 7 bases in between. This CDR3 is CSVEADYSGNTIYF. In DNA form, the CDR3 reads TGCAGCGTTGAAGCAGATTACTCTGGAAACACCATATATTTT. Based on the CDR3 plus reference TRBV29-1 and TRBJ1-3, the full variable domain is SAVISQKPSRDICQRGTSLTIQCQVDSQVTMMFWYRQQPGQSLTLIATANQGSEATYESGFVIDKFPISRPNLTFSTLTVSNMSPEDSSIYLCSVEADYSGNTIYFGEGSWLTVV.

The J gene is TRBJ1-2, the V gene TRBV10-3; TRBD1 matches at 7 bases. Germline CDR1 and CDR2: ENHRY and SYGVKD. This CDR3 is 11 amino acids long. J gave up 12 bases and V 10 bases, and 11 bases lay outside the gene matches. The CDR3, as DNA: TGTGCCACTACGTCGGAGGGGGCCCACACCTTC. Amino acids: CATTSEGAHTF.

CDR3: CASSLEGQGAREQYF. The DNA for the CDR3 is TGCGCCAGCAGCTTGGAGGGACAGGGGGCACGGGAGCAGTACTTC. V gene TRBV5-1 combines with J gene TRBJ2-7; 12 bases are shared with TRBD1. CDR1 and CDR2 (germline): SGHRS, YFSETQ. This CDR3 comprises 15 residues. V lost 0 bases and J lost 7; bases outside the gene matches: 5. The whole variable domain, remainder taken from reference TRBV5-1 and TRBJ2-7, is KAGVTQTPRYLIKTRGQQVTLSCSPISGHRSVSWYQQTPGQGLQFLFEYFSETQRNKGNFPGRFSGRQFSNSRSEMNVSTLELGDSALYLCASSLEGQGAREQYFGPGTRLTVT.

V is TRBV4-1 and J is TRBJ2-1; perhaps TRBD2 as D (6 bases). With 1 base removed from V and 8 bases from J, the gap between germline ends came to 15 bases. This CDR3 comprises 15 residues. Germline V lookup: CDR1 MGHRA, CDR2 YSYEKL. The CDR3 spells CASSQVERQRDEQFF. For the CDR3, the DNA is TGCGCCAGCAGCCAAGTGGAACGGCAGCGGGATGAGCAGTTCTTC.

This clone was counted between two and nine times. V is TRBV28 and J is TRBJ2-7; 8 bases map to TRBD2. The germline V gene encodes CDR1 MDHEN and CDR2 SYDVKM. The CDR3 runs 15 residues. J lost 4 bases, V lost 4 bases, and 9 bases had no gene match. The CDR3, as DNA: TGTGCCAGCAGTTCCCAGCGGGAGTGGTTATACGAGCAGTACTTC. Amino acids: CASSSQREWLYEQYF.